The TCR beta chain under discussion was sequenced for a study of cytomegalovirus exposure and HLA in healthy donors. Turning to the study itself: Tens of millions of unique TCR sequences came from HLA-typed donors in an early release.

Amplification used 60 Vbeta primers and 13 Jbeta primers. Some clones are missing from TCRdb's copy, which holds only in-frame ones; the method was immunoSEQ multiplex PCR. The sample carries under 200,000 clones, over 75% recorded once. The ends lost 2 bases at V and 0 bases at J; junction bases unmatched: 6. Germline assignment: CDR1 MNHNS and CDR2 SASEGT. The CDR3 is 17 residues long. Details on this clone: Its cognate antigen is unknown.

General study results and limits: Later analysis placed DRB1 highest and HLA-C lowest in TCR association rates, which differed by HLA locus.

The clonotype comes from a man aged 18 to 29 in good health and CMV-seropositive. The chain links TRBV6-1 to TRBJ1-4; 7 bases are a match to TRBD1. The sample taken for sequencing was PBMCs. The CDR3 region has the DNA TGTGCCAGCAGTGAAAAGGGGGCAGGTTCAACTAATGAAAAACTGTTTTTT. Protein product: CASSEKGAGSTNEKLFF.